This T cell receptor (beta chain) was recorded in a study of T cell changes during pregnancy in multiple sclerosis. Clones were read by immunoSEQ multiplex PCR, and TCRdb kept only the in-frame ones, dropping some. The table includes 65,000 to 85,000 clones, about 93% detected once. The TCR was taken from a female donor in good health, enrolled as a control in a pregnancy study. Sample: peripheral blood, taken in the second trimester of pregnancy.

CDR3 protein: CASRGAGGSYEQYF. DNA for the CDR3: TGTGCCAGCAGGGGGGCCGGCGGTTCCTACGAGCAGTACTTC. The V gene is TRBV2, the J gene TRBJ2-7, with TRBD1 as a possible D gene (6 bases). Germline CDR1 SNHLY, CDR2 FYNNEI. This CDR3 spans 14 amino acids. V lost 6 bases to trimming and J lost 1 base, with 13 bases between them.